These 25 T cell receptor beta chains share one sample of origin, sequenced in a study of T cell responses to AZD1222 COVID-19 vaccine. Measured with immunoSEQ multiplex PCR; TCRdb has only the in-frame clones, and not every one. The table records around 77,000 clones, roughly 87% of them present only once. The material was peripheral blood, obtained on day 0 of AZD1222 vaccination. These receptors were obtained from an adult in good health.

The chain couples TRBV7-9 to TRBJ2-7, with D possibly being TRBD1 or TRBD2 (5 bases each). This CDR3 has 18 amino acids. Trimming cost V 3 bases and J 4 bases, with 25 bases left between them. Per the germline V gene, CDR1 is SEHNR and CDR2 is FQNEAQ (reference sequence). For the CDR3, the DNA is TGTGCCAGCAGCTTCTGGGCGGGTCCGGGACGAAAGAGATACGAGCAGTACTTC. This sequence encodes CASSFWAGPGRKRYEQYF.

The genes are TRBV12-2 and TRBJ2-7. TRBV12-2 is recorded as a pseudogene. The CDR3 covers 17 residues. CDR3 loop: CASRLRSGTPSPYEQYF. CDR3 nucleotide sequence: TGTGCAAGTCGCTTACGGTCCGGGACCCCAAGCCCCTACGAGCAGTACTTC.

This chain uses TRBV7-9 with TRBJ1-1; a weak D match, TRBD1 (5 bases). V was shortened by 10 bases and J by 2 bases, with 14 bases between the two germline ends. Per germline, CDR1 SEHNR and CDR2 FQNEAQ (reference sequence). The CDR3 runs 13 residues. CDR3 amino acids: CATSRGLNTEAFF. CDR3 nucleotides: TGTGCCACCAGTCGGGGCTTAAACACTGAAGCTTTCTTT.

V is TRBV25-1 and J is TRBJ2-7; either TRBD1 or TRBD2 may supply D (7 bases each). With 1 base removed from V and 2 bases from J, the gap between germline ends came to 18 bases. The CDR3 is 17 residues long. Germline V gene lookup returns CDR1 MGHDK and CDR2 SYGVNS. In nucleotides, the CDR3 is TGTGCCAGCAGTGAATCGGTGGGGGGGGGACAGACCTACGAGCAGTACTTC. It yields the protein CASSESVGGGQTYEQYF.

This clone was seen only a few times. This chain joins TRBV7-9 and TRBJ2-2; a possible D gene is TRBD2 (5 bases). CDR1 is SEHNR and CDR2 is FQNEAQ in the germline V gene (reference sequence). The CDR3 has 16 amino acids. Trimming removed 0 bases at V and 0 bases at J, with 8 bases between. CDR3 DNA sequence: TGTGCCAGCAGCTTAGCGCGAGGGTCGAACACCGGGGAGCTGTTTTTT. This sequence encodes CASSLARGSNTGELFF.

The chain employs TRBV12-3 or TRBV12-4 and TRBJ1-3, with a weak D call TRBD1 (6 bases). This CDR3 has 13 residues. The germline V and J ends were trimmed by 7 bases and 7 bases, with 14 bases remaining between them. The CDR3 region has the DNA TGTGCCAGCAACTCAGGGGAATCGAACACCATATATTTT. This gives the protein CASNSGESNTIYF.

Worth noting for this clone: A read error is possible here, since a much larger clone lies one base away. The V gene is TRBV2, the J gene TRBJ2-2, with D perhaps being TRBD1 or TRBD2 (6 bases each). Per the germline V gene, CDR1 is SNHLY and CDR2 is FYNNEI. V lost 7 bases, J lost 6 bases, and 18 bases lay in between. The CDR3 is 15 amino acids. The CDR3 reads CASKPGAGTPGELFF. CDR3 coding DNA: TGTGCCAGCAAACCGGGGGCAGGGACGCCCGGGGAGCTGTTTTTT.

This chain uses TRBV19 with TRBJ1-5, with D maybe TRBD1 (6 bases). CDR1 is LNHDA and CDR2 is SQIVND in the germline V gene (reference sequence). The CDR3 length is 15 residues. V gave up 3 bases and J gave up 7 bases, with 16 bases separating them. CDR3 in amino acids: CASSIYLPGEQPQHF. CDR3 bases: TGTGCCAGTAGTATCTATCTACCAGGGGAACAGCCCCAGCATTTT.

The chain joins TRBV7-9 to TRBJ2-5; TRBD2 aligns across 7 bases. CDR1 and CDR2 (germline): SEHNR, FQNEAQ (reference sequence). This CDR3 is built from 13 residues. V lost 6 bases and J lost 2; bases outside the gene matches: 3. The CDR3 reads CASRGLFQETQYF. In DNA, the CDR3 is TGTGCCAGCAGGGGACTATTTCAAGAGACCCAGTACTTC.

The rearrangement joins TRBV15 to TRBJ1-6; TRBD1 is a possible D gene (5 bases). This CDR3 is 17 amino acids long. Deletions cut 0 bases from V and 10 bases from J, with 19 bases between. Per germline, CDR1 LNHNV and CDR2 YYDKDF (reference sequence). The CDR3 nucleotides are TGTGCCACCAGCAGAGATTTAGGAGGGATTGGGGGGTCACCCCTCCACTTT. Encoded protein: CATSRDLGGIGGSPLHF.

The rearrangement joins TRBV19 to TRBJ2-2, with D possibly being TRBD2 (5 bases). This CDR3 has 15 amino acids. Trimming cost V 7 bases and J 4 bases, with 16 bases left between them. Germline CDR1 LNHDA, CDR2 SQIVND (reference sequence). The CDR3 DNA follows: TGTGCCAGTACCGCAGGAGGCAGCGGCACCGGGGAGCTGTTTTTT. Its protein product is CASTAGGSGTGELFF.

The rearrangement joins TRBV6-5 to TRBJ1-3; no clear D. The CDR3 runs to 14 residues. Trimming removed 6 bases at V and 8 bases at J, with 17 bases between. Germline V gives CDR1 MNHEY, CDR2 SVGAGI. CDR3 amino acids: CASSQDGSLDTIYF. The CDR3 DNA is TGTGCCAGCAGCCAGGACGGATCCCTGGACACCATATATTTT.

This clone appeared once. The chain carries TRBV21-1 and TRBJ1-2; the table's D call of TRBD1 was not tested on the DNA. TRBV21-1 is flagged as a pseudogene. This CDR3 has 13 residues. The CDR3 bases are TGTGCCAGCAGCAAAGGGGTTGGGCTAGGCTACACCTTC. It is translated as CASSKGVGLGYTF.

The J gene is TRBJ1-1, the V gene TRBV2; D gene unclear. CDR3 size: 15 residues. Between the trimmed V and J ends, which lost 4 bases and 1 base, there was a span of 13 bases. Germline CDR1 is SNHLY and CDR2 is FYNNEI. The CDR3 reads CASSVAATSNTEAFF. The CDR3 DNA reads TGTGCCAGCAGTGTTGCGGCCACATCGAACACTGAAGCTTTCTTT.

The CDR3 protein is CASSLSGAGANVLTF. The CDR3 DNA follows: TGCGCCAGCAGCCTCTCCGGAGCTGGGGCCAACGTCCTGACTTTC. V usage is TRBV4-3 and J usage is TRBJ2-6; no clear D gene. This CDR3 is 15 amino acids long. Germline CDR1 reads LGHNA; CDR2 reads YSLEER. Deletions cut 4 bases from V and 2 bases from J, with 9 bases between.

This clone was observed once. The genes are TRBV15 and TRBJ1-1; no clear D. Trimming cost V 0 bases and J 3 bases, with 14 bases left between them. Germline V gene data show CDR1 as LNHNV and CDR2 as YYDKDF (reference sequence). There are 16 residues in the CDR3. The CDR3: CATSRDLAAFYTEAFF. As DNA, the CDR3 is TGTGCCACCAGCAGAGATCTCGCCGCATTCTACACTGAAGCTTTCTTT.

This chain connects TRBV7-2 to TRBJ2-5; 8 bases fit TRBD2. This CDR3 region has 13 residues. V shed 5 bases, J shed 5 bases, and the junction held 4 bases outside the gene matches. Germline lookup yields CDR1 SGHTA and CDR2 FQGNSA. CDR3 amino acids: CASSAGLEETQYF. The CDR3 nucleotides are TGTGCCAGCAGCGCGGGACTAGAGGAGACCCAGTACTTC.

The chain joins TRBV23-1 to TRBJ1-2; 12 bases map to TRBD1. TRBV23-1 is filed as an ORF, its function uncertain. There are 18 residues in the CDR3. J lost 5 bases, V lost 3 bases, and 13 bases had no gene match. This CDR3 reads CASSQEWGGTGGWYGYTF. CDR3 DNA: TGCGCCAGCAGTCAGGAATGGGGAGGGACAGGGGGCTGGTATGGCTACACCTTC.

The chain links TRBV3-1 (or the pseudogene TRBV3-2) to TRBJ1-2, with D possibly matching TRBD1 (5 bases). Germline loops: CDR1 LGHDT, CDR2 YNNKEL (reference sequence). V lost 4 bases to trimming and J lost 8 bases, with 14 bases between them. The CDR3 covers 13 residues. CDR3 in amino acids: CASSLNGGKGYTF. CDR3 bases: TGTGCCAGCAGCCTCAACGGGGGGAAGGGCTACACCTTC.

V is TRBV5-4 and J is TRBJ2-3, with TRBD1 identical over 11 bases. The J segment lost 4 bases and the V segment lost 0 bases, leaving 4 bases of the junction unmatched. This CDR3 spans 16 amino acids. The V gene's germline CDR1 is SGHNT and CDR2 YYREEE (reference sequence). The CDR3 sequence is CASSLGTGGMSDTQYF. The CDR3 region has the DNA TGTGCCAGCAGCTTGGGGACAGGGGGCATGTCAGATACGCAGTATTTT. Combining the CDR3 with reference TRBV5-4 and TRBJ2-3 gives the whole variable domain ETGVTQSPTHLIKTRGQQVTLRCSSQSGHNTVSWYQQALGQGPQFIFQYYREEENGRGNFPPRFSGLQFPNYSSELNVNALELDDSALYLCASSLGTGGMSDTQYFGPGTRLTVL.

The chain recombines TRBV6-5 with TRBJ2-2, with a possible D match to TRBD2 (5 bases). CDR1 is MNHEY and CDR2 is SVGAGI in the germline V gene. The CDR3 has 14 amino acids. Trimming stripped 5 bases from V and 5 bases from J, with 12 bases between. The CDR3 DNA reads as TGTGCCAGCAGTCCAGGTCCGGGAACCGGGGAGCTGTTTTTT. Translation: CASSPGPGTGELFF.

V usage is TRBV30 and J usage is TRBJ1-5; D perhaps matches TRBD1 (6 bases). Germline V CDR1 and CDR2: GTSNPN, SVGIG (reference sequence). The V gene lost 2 bases and the J gene lost 3 bases, with 8 bases spanning the gap. This CDR3 has 13 residues. The chain's CDR3 is CAWSNRDNQPQHF. The CDR3 nucleotides are TGTGCCTGGAGTAACAGGGACAATCAGCCCCAGCATTTT.

The rearrangement joins TRBV7-9 to TRBJ1-6; D not certain. Germline lookup yields CDR1 SEHNR and CDR2 FQNEAQ (reference sequence). The CDR3 totals 14 residues. With 3 bases removed from V and 4 bases from J, the gap between germline ends came to 7 bases. The CDR3 is CASSFSDYNSPLHF. In DNA form, the CDR3 reads TGTGCCAGCAGCTTCTCGGATTATAATTCACCCCTCCACTTT.

The genes are TRBV5-1 and TRBJ2-7; 7 bases agree with TRBD1. Germline CDR1 SGHRS, CDR2 YFSETQ. The CDR3 loop spans 14 amino acids. With V trimmed by 0 bases and J by 5 bases, 5 bases remained unmatched. The CDR3 region is CASSLVRGWDEQYF. The CDR3 DNA reads TGCGCCAGCAGCTTGGTCAGGGGGTGGGACGAGCAGTACTTC.

In its sample, this clone was seen a few times. The rearrangement joins TRBV2 to TRBJ1-2, with 9 bases lining up with TRBD1. Germline CDR1 reads SNHLY; CDR2 reads FYNNEI. This CDR3 spans 15 amino acids. The J segment lost 7 bases and the V segment lost 7 bases, leaving 13 bases of the junction unmatched. The CDR3 protein is CASIEGTGSYRGYTF. CDR3 DNA: TGTGCCAGCATCGAGGGGACAGGGAGTTATCGTGGCTACACCTTC.